One sample yielded the 5 T cell receptor beta chains listed below, sequenced in a study of cytomegalovirus exposure and HLA in healthy donors. Researchers ran the PCR with 60 Vbeta and 13 Jbeta primers. The method was immunoSEQ multiplex PCR; TCRdb's version includes in-frame clones alone and lacks a portion of them. The sample comprises 150,000 or so clones, around four fifths of which are singletons, and 1.2% to 1.5% rests with the top ten. Sequenced sample: PBMCs. The receptors derive from a man aged 25-40 years in good health and CMV-seropositive.

The J gene is TRBJ2-1, the V gene TRBV29-1; D is ambiguous. V gave up 6 bases and J gave up 3 bases, with 18 bases separating them. Germline-derived CDR1 and CDR2 are SQVTM and ANQGSEA. The CDR3 has 15 amino acids. The CDR3 sequence is CSVGSLRPFYNEQFF. CDR3 nucleotide sequence: TGCAGCGTCGGGTCTTTACGTCCCTTCTACAATGAGCAGTTCTTC.

The genes are TRBV5-4 and TRBJ1-2; no clear D. Germline loops: CDR1 SGHNT, CDR2 YYREEE (reference sequence). The CDR3 runs 15 residues. The V end was cut by 0 bases, the J end by 3 bases, with 12 bases between. CDR3 protein: CASSLAQLADYGYTF. In DNA, the CDR3 is TGTGCCAGCAGCTTGGCCCAGTTGGCAGACTATGGCTACACCTTC. Drawing the rest from reference TRBV5-4 and TRBJ1-2, the complete variable domain is ETGVTQSPTHLIKTRGQQVTLRCSSQSGHNTVSWYQQALGQGPQFIFQYYREEENGRGNFPPRFSGLQFPNYSSELNVNALELDDSALYLCASSLAQLADYGYTFGSGTRLTVV.

V and J are TRBV5-1 and TRBJ1-1; 9 nucleotides agree with TRBD1. Germline CDR1 is SGHRS and CDR2 is YFSETQ. V dropped 4 bases and J dropped 3; count of bases not matched to a gene: 7. The CDR3 runs 15 residues. This CDR3 is CASSPTGGEYTEAFF. DNA of the CDR3: TGCGCCAGCAGCCCCACAGGGGGCGAATACACTGAAGCTTTCTTT.

This clone was found once. The V gene is TRBV7-2, the J gene TRBJ1-5; 11 bases line up with TRBD1. The CDR3 contains 17 residues. Germline CDR1 and CDR2: SGHTA and FQGNSA. The trim removed 5 bases at V and 4 bases at J, leaving 10 bases unmatched. CDR3 residues: CASSASGTGGWNQPQHF. In nucleotides, the CDR3 is TGTGCCAGCAGCGCTTCCGGGACAGGGGGGTGGAATCAGCCCCAGCATTTT.

The CDR3 region has the DNA TGTGCCAGCAGTACCACCTACAGGGGAGGCTCCTACGAGCAGTACTTC. It is translated as CASSTTYRGGSYEQYF. The chain combines TRBV6-4 with TRBJ2-7; D is perhaps TRBD1 (7 bases). Germline V lookup: CDR1 MRHNA, CDR2 SNTAGT. The CDR3 sequence is 16 residues long. V was trimmed by 5 bases and J by 0 bases, leaving 17 bases between them.